One and the same sample provided the 26 T cell receptor beta chains below, sequenced in a study of response to subunit inactivated influenza vaccine. TCRdb recomputed calls from the RT-PCR reads with MiXCR, one row per CDR3 protein. The sample carries approximately 530,000 distinct CDR3 sequences, around 13% recorded once. Sequenced material: PBMCs from blood, taken 45 days after vaccination. The receptors were gathered from a man between 45 and 60 years old who received an inactivated influenza vaccine.

This clonotype has just one count. V gene TRBV20-1 combines with J gene TRBJ2-2, with a possible D match to TRBD2 (6 bases). V shed 3 bases and J shed 0 bases, with 8 bases lying between them. Germline V lookup: CDR1 DFQATT, CDR2 SNEGSKA (reference sequence). The CDR3 contains 14 residues. The CDR3 loop is CSASGGTNTGELFF. The CDR3 nucleotides read TGCAGTGCTAGCGGCGGGACGAACACCGGGGAGCTGTTTTTT.

This clonotype was recorded at least ten times. The rearrangement links TRBV4-1 to TRBJ2-1, with 11 bases that match TRBD2. CDR1 and CDR2 from the germline V gene are MGHRA and YSYEKL. V gave up 2 bases and J gave up 1 base; unmatched junction bases: 4. The CDR3 totals 17 residues. Written as DNA, the CDR3 is TGCGCCAGCAGCCAACTAGCGGGGGGTCGGTCCTACAATGAGCAGTTCTTC. Translated: CASSQLAGGRSYNEQFF.

This clonotype was observed once. The gene calls are TRBV28 and TRBJ2-4; the match to TRBD2 covers 7 bases. There are 17 residues in the CDR3. Trimming at V came to 5 bases and at J to 6 bases, leaving 16 bases not matched to a gene. Germline V gives CDR1 MDHEN, CDR2 SYDVKM. This chain's CDR3 is CASSPLLTSTGPNIQYF. DNA of the CDR3: TGTGCCAGCAGTCCTTTGTTGACTAGCACCGGACCAAACATTCAGTACTTC.

This clonotype was counted a few times. This sequence joins TRBV7-2 and TRBJ2-4, with 12 bases matching TRBD2. Trimming cost V 2 bases and J 4 bases; bases outside gene matches: 3. This CDR3 is 16 amino acids long. Germline V gene lookup returns CDR1 SGHTA and CDR2 FQGNSA. CDR3 region: CASSLLAGGVKNIQYF. The DNA for the CDR3 is TGTGCCAGCAGCTTACTAGCGGGAGGGGTAAAAAACATTCAGTACTTC.

About this clonotype itself: This may be a read error, as it is one base from a much larger clone. The chain employs TRBV2 and TRBJ2-2; D remains ambiguous. The CDR3 contains 14 residues. The V end was cut by 3 bases, the J end by 6 bases, with 11 bases between. Germline CDR1 reads SNHLY; CDR2 reads FYNNEI. The CDR3: CASSDPRRPGELFF. CDR3 nucleotide sequence: TGTGCCAGCAGTGACCCCAGGCGGCCCGGGGAGCTGTTTTTT.

The chain is built from TRBV10-2 and TRBJ2-3, with 8 bases fitting TRBD1. The CDR3 contains 13 residues. In germline, CDR1 is WSHSY, CDR2 SAAADI. The trim removed 7 bases at V and 4 bases at J, leaving 4 bases unmatched. CDR3 amino acids: CASTPTGADTQYF. In nucleotides, the CDR3 is TGCGCCAGCACCCCGACAGGGGCAGATACGCAGTATTTT.

Comment on this clonotype: Its ends do not fully match the called genes, so a read error is possible. This chain links TRBV7-8 with TRBJ2-1; the D gene is possibly TRBD2 (6 bases). The CDR3 contains 16 residues. Germline V gene lookup returns CDR1 SGHVS and CDR2 FQNEAQ. CDR3 amino acids: CAISLEFGGSYNEQFF. CDR3 in DNA: TGTGCCATCAGCTTAGAGTTCGGGGGATCCTACAATGAGCAGTTCTTC. The variable domain in full, with the rest retrieved from reference TRBV7-8 and TRBJ2-1, is GAGVSQSPRYKVAKRGQDVALRCDPISGHVSLFWYQQALGQGPEFLTYFQNEAQLDKSGLPSDRFFAERPEGSVSTLKIQRTQQEDSAVYLCAISLEFGGSYNEQFFGPGTRLTVL.

This clonotype has a count of ten or more. The J gene is TRBJ1-2, the V gene TRBV12-3 or TRBV12-4, with D tentatively TRBD1 (6 bases). V dropped 8 bases and J dropped 0 bases, with 13 bases sitting between them. This CDR3 region has 14 residues. CDR3 DNA sequence: TGTGCCAGCGGTCGGACAGATGCTAACTATGGCTACACCTTC. Translation gives CASGRTDANYGYTF.

The rearrangement joins TRBV5-5 to TRBJ2-3; no firm D call. Per the germline V gene, CDR1 is SGHKS and CDR2 is YYEKEE (reference sequence). This CDR3 contains 12 residues. V lost 3 bases, J lost 6 bases, and 8 bases lay in between. The CDR3 sequence: CASSYNMDTQYF. Written as DNA, the CDR3 is TGTGCCAGCAGCTATAACATGGATACGCAGTATTTT.

The chain has TRBV7-6 and TRBJ2-1; D assignment may be TRBD1 or TRBD2 (5 bases each). CDR3 size: 19 residues. The V gene lost 5 bases and the J gene lost 3 bases, with 26 bases spanning the gap. Per the germline V gene, CDR1 is SGHVS and CDR2 is FNYEAQ. The CDR3 DNA reads TGTGCCAGCAGCACTCCCCACGCCGTGAGGGGATACTTCTACAATGAGCAGTTCTTC. Translation gives CASSTPHAVRGYFYNEQFF. Full variable domain (outside the CDR3, taken from reference TRBV7-6 and TRBJ2-1): GAGVSQSPRYKVTKRGQDVALRCDPISGHVSLYWYRQALGQGPEFLTYFNYEAQQDKSGLPNDRFSAERPEGSISTLTIQRTEQRDSAMYRCASSTPHAVRGYFYNEQFFGPGTRLTVL.

The V call is TRBV28, the J call TRBJ2-2; D ambiguous. The CDR3 sequence is 12 residues long. The V end was cut by 8 bases, the J end by 6 bases, with 10 bases between. The V gene's germline CDR1 is MDHEN and CDR2 SYDVKM. CDR3 protein: CASYPGAGELFF. The DNA of the CDR3 is TGTGCCAGCTACCCTGGGGCCGGGGAGCTGTTTTTT.

V gene TRBV7-3 combines with J gene TRBJ2-1; 8 positions agree with TRBD2. V was pared by 1 base and J by 7 bases, with 12 bases of the junction left unmatched. The CDR3 totals 17 residues. Germline CDR1 and CDR2: SGHTA and FQGTGA. The CDR3 sequence: CASSLIPGLAGGNEQFF. CDR3 nucleotides: TGTGCCAGCAGCTTAATTCCTGGGCTAGCGGGTGGGAATGAGCAGTTCTTC.

This clonotype was picked up a small number of times. The chain combines TRBV20-1 with TRBJ2-5, with a tentative D call TRBD2 (5 bases). Germline V gene sequence: CDR1 DFQATT, CDR2 SNEGSKA (reference sequence). There are 14 residues in the CDR3. The germline V and J ends were trimmed by 5 bases and 5 bases, with 18 bases remaining between them. Here the CDR3 DNA reads TGCAGTGCTGGACGATGGGAGAACGGGGAGACCCAGTACTTC. Translated: CSAGRWENGETQYF.

The chain recombines TRBV20-1 with TRBJ2-1, with TRBD2 matching over 8 bases. The CDR3 runs to 18 residues. The trim removed 0 bases at V and 6 bases at J, leaving 16 bases unmatched. The germline gives CDR1 DFQATT, CDR2 SNEGSKA (reference sequence). CDR3 loop: CSARDLTSGSLYFNEQFF. The CDR3 DNA is TGCAGTGCTAGAGACCTGACGAGCGGGAGCCTCTACTTCAATGAGCAGTTCTTC.

This clonotype was counted ten times or more. This chain connects TRBV3-1 to TRBJ2-3; the match to TRBD2 covers 12 bases. The germline V gene has CDR1 LGHDT and CDR2 YNNKEL (reference sequence). This CDR3 region has 17 residues. V lost 0 bases and J lost 9; bases outside the gene matches: 10. CDR3 nucleotide sequence: TGTGCCAGCAGCCAAGAGGCCTGGACTAGCGGGGTTAACACGCAGTATTTT. Amino acid sequence: CASSQEAWTSGVNTQYF.

The chain combines TRBV19 with TRBJ2-1, with a tentative D call TRBD1 (6 bases). This CDR3 region has 15 residues. Germline V gene data show CDR1 as LNHDA and CDR2 as SQIVND (reference sequence). Trimming cost V 0 bases and J 6 bases, with 12 bases left between them. The chain's CDR3 is CASSIDRRTANEQFF. The DNA of the CDR3 is TGTGCCAGTAGTATAGATCGGAGGACAGCCAATGAGCAGTTCTTC. Based on the CDR3 plus reference TRBV19 and TRBJ2-1, the full variable domain is DGGITQSPKYLFRKEGQNVTLSCEQNLNHDAMYWYRQDPGQGLRLIYYSQIVNDFQKGDIAEGYSVSREKKESFPLTVTSAQKNPTAFYLCASSIDRRTANEQFFGPGTRLTVL.

This clonotype was seen a few times. The rearrangement links TRBV6-5 to TRBJ1-3; D not resolved. CDR1 MNHEY and CDR2 SVGAGI come from the germline V gene. This CDR3 spans 14 amino acids. V dropped 2 bases and J dropped 4 bases, with 9 bases sitting between them. CDR3 nucleotide sequence: TGTGCCAGCAGTTACAGTACAGACGGAAACACCATATATTTT. It yields the protein CASSYSTDGNTIYF.

This chain uses TRBV5-1 with TRBJ2-5; TRBD1 matches at 9 bases. After removal of 4 bases from V and 5 bases from J, the junction contained 6 bases not matched to a gene. This CDR3 spans 14 amino acids. Germline loops: CDR1 SGHRS, CDR2 YFSETQ. CDR3 bases: TGCGCCAGCAGCGGGGGGACAGGGTCGGAGACCCAGTACTTC. Protein product: CASSGGTGSETQYF.

This clonotype occurred many times. V is TRBV20-1 and J is TRBJ2-3; 13 nucleotides align to TRBD2. The CDR3 sequence is 15 residues long. Germline V gene lookup returns CDR1 DFQATT and CDR2 SNEGSKA (reference sequence). The J segment lost 4 bases and the V segment lost 3 bases, leaving 4 bases of the junction unmatched. The CDR3 spells CSARFTSGRADTQYF. The CDR3 DNA sequence: TGCAGTGCTAGGTTTACTAGCGGGAGGGCAGATACGCAGTATTTT.

This clonotype was recorded at least ten times. J is TRBJ1-1 and V is TRBV5-5; D call uncertain. V lost 4 bases, J lost 1 base, and 8 bases lay in between. CDR3 length: 13 residues. Per the germline V gene, CDR1 is SGHKS and CDR2 is YYEKEE (reference sequence). CDR3 protein: CASSVQRNTEAFF. As DNA, the CDR3 is TGTGCCAGCAGCGTACAGCGGAACACTGAAGCTTTCTTT.

This clonotype was seen a few times. V and J are TRBV6-5 and TRBJ1-5; D is unresolved. The V gene lost 8 bases and the J gene lost 11 bases, with 16 bases spanning the gap. CDR3 length: 12 residues. Germline CDR1 is MNHEY and CDR2 is SVGAGI. CDR3 bases: TGTGCCAGCTCCAGACGGGGTAGGGCCCAGCATTTT. It specifies CASSRRGRAQHF.

About this clonotype: Germline is not matched at one junction end, which may reflect a read error. This chain joins TRBV3-1 and TRBJ2-1; 10 nucleotides line up with TRBD2. This CDR3 is built from 21 residues. Germline V lookup: CDR1 LGHDT, CDR2 YNNKEL (reference sequence). CDR3 sequence reads: CASGQDPRTKRPGLADNEQFF. The CDR3 bases are TGTGCCAGCGGCCAAGATCCACGAACGAAACGCCCCGGACTAGCGGACAATGAGCAGTTCTTC.

A note on this clonotype: The CDR3 does not end in the conserved phenylalanine or tryptophan, so this is likely a read error. The chain uses TRBV28 and TRBJ1-5; D unresolved. This CDR3 spans 15 amino acids. Trimming took off 3 bases at V and 5 bases at J, with 14 bases between the two ends. CDR1 is MDHEN, CDR2 SYDVKM, per germline. The CDR3 here is CASSFRGVRDQPQHS. The CDR3 DNA sequence: TGTGCCAGCAGTTTTCGGGGAGTAAGGGATCAGCCCCAGCATTCT.

This clonotype was found a few times. V is TRBV7-2 and J is TRBJ2-1, with TRBD2 matching 12 bases. With 5 bases clipped from V and 7 bases from J, the junction kept 6 bases outside the gene matches. From germline, CDR1 is SGHTA and CDR2 FQGNSA. The CDR3 extends over 15 amino acids. CDR3 sequence: CASSKTSGRVNEQFF. The DNA of the CDR3 is TGTGCCAGCAGCAAGACTAGCGGGAGAGTTAATGAGCAGTTCTTC.

The rearrangement uses TRBV5-1 and TRBJ1-6, with 8 nucleotides matching TRBD1. V lost 0 bases and J lost 8; bases outside the gene matches: 4. There are 15 residues in the CDR3. The germline V gene encodes CDR1 SGHRS and CDR2 YFSETQ. The CDR3 is CASSLDRGWDSPLHF. In DNA, the CDR3 is TGCGCCAGCAGCTTGGACAGGGGGTGGGATTCACCCCTCCACTTT.

This chain connects TRBV29-1 to TRBJ2-6, with TRBD2 matching 9 bases. This CDR3 is 17 amino acids long. Unmatched junction bases numbered 7, after V lost 4 bases and J lost 0 bases. Germline assignment: CDR1 SQVTM and CDR2 ANQGSEA. CDR3 nucleotide sequence: TGCAGCGTTGTAATACTAGCGGGTAGCTCTGGGGCCAACGTCCTGACTTTC. This gives the protein CSVVILAGSSGANVLTF.